Listed below are T cell receptor beta chains from one sample, sequenced in a study of blood T cells in healthy people across ages. TCRdb recomputed calls from the 5' RACE reads with MiXCR, one row per CDR3 protein. The sample carries some 1.6 million distinct CDR3 sequences, 30% to 35% recorded once. Sequenced: blood. The receptors derive from a woman in her thirties in good health. CDR3s include the opening cysteine and the closing phenylalanine or tryptophan. Fields, in order: V gene, clone size, D gene, CDR3 length, J gene, CDR3 protein, CDR3 DNA. A D gene is named only where the DNA matches it firmly. Rows give clone size only sometimes, using once, few, many, or a class for an expanded clone.

>TRBV9|few|-|12|TRBJ2-7
CASSAHGGEQYF
TGTGCCAGCAGCGCCCATGGGGGCGAGCAGTACTTC
>TRBV25-1|-|-|14|TRBJ1-1
CASSGLLGGTEAFF
TGTGCCAGCAGTGGTTTACTGGGTGGCACTGAAGCTTTCTTT
>TRBV27|-|-|17|TRBJ2-1
CASSLSISLLSFNEQFF
TGTGCCAGCAGTTTATCGATTTCGCTCCTGTCCTTCAATGAGCAGTTCTTC
>TRBV5-5|-|-|13|TRBJ1-2
CASSSIQQGGYTF
TGTGCCAGCAGCTCAATCCAACAGGGCGGCTACACCTTC
>TRBV11-2|-|-|15|TRBJ2-3
CASSSGGKGPDTQYF
TGTGCCAGCAGCTCCGGCGGGAAAGGTCCAGATACGCAGTATTTT
>TRBV20-1|few|TRBD2|17|TRBJ2-3
CSASALLLAASTDTQYF
TGCAGTGCTAGCGCCCTCTTACTAGCGGCTAGCACAGATACGCAGTATTTT
>TRBV10-3|few|-|16|TRBJ2-6
CAISERTGSGANVLTF
TGTGCCATCAGTGAGCGGACGGGCTCTGGGGCCAACGTCCTGACTTTC
>TRBV6-6|few|-|13|TRBJ1-5
CASSYLLVWDQHF
TGTGCCAGCAGTTACCTCCTCGTTTGGGACCAGCATTTT
>TRBV27|many|TRBD2|15|TRBJ2-7
CASSLSLAGGYEQYF
TGTGCCAGCAGTTTATCGCTAGCGGGAGGCTACGAGCAGTACTTC
>TRBV21-1|-|-|19|TRBJ1-3
CASSEEDYSSTDSGNTIYF
TGTGCCAGCAGCGAAGAGGACTATTCCTCGACGGACTCTGGAAACACCATATATTTT
>TRBV7-8|few|-|16|TRBJ2-3
CASSPQLGGVTDTQYF
TGTGCCAGCAGCCCCCAACTAGGCGGAGTCACAGATACGCAGTATTTT
>TRBV20-1|many|TRBD1|14|TRBJ2-7
CSARRRGSSYEQYF
TGCAGTGCTAGACGCAGGGGGTCATCGTACGAGCAGTACTTC
>TRBV4-1|many|-|13|TRBJ2-5
CASSRDPWGTQYF
TGCGCCAGCAGCCGTGACCCCTGGGGGACCCAGTACTTC
>TRBV5-5|once|TRBD1|17|TRBJ2-1
CACSLFAGRGLGETQFF
TGTGCCTGCAGCTTGTTCGCAGGCAGGGGGTTAGGAGAGACCCAGTTCTTC
>TRBV20-1|-|-|16|TRBJ2-7
CSASVPVITLVHEQYF
TGCAGTGCTAGTGTCCCGGTAATCACCCTAGTACACGAGCAGTACTTC
>TRBV20-1|few|-|13|TRBJ2-3
CSARPGLLDTQYF
TGCAGTGCTAGACCTGGACTTTTAGATACGCAGTATTTT
>TRBV5-1|few|TRBD1|15|TRBJ1-2
CASSLEDRGPYGYTF
TGCGCCAGCAGCTTGGAGGACAGGGGGCCCTATGGCTACACCTTC
>TRBV20-1|few|TRBD2|15|TRBJ2-3
CSARALAGRTDTQYF
TGCAGTGCTAGAGCCCTAGCGGGGCGCACAGATACGCAGTATTTT
>TRBV12-3/TRBV12-4|-|TRBD1|13|TRBJ1-2
CASSWGTDYGYTF
TGTGCCAGCAGTTGGGGGACAGACTATGGCTACACCTTC
>TRBV6-2/TRBV6-3|-|TRBD2|18|TRBJ2-5
CASSYSPLAGGSPETQYF
TGTGCCAGCAGTTACTCTCCACTAGCGGGAGGCTCGCCGGAGACCCAGTACTTC
>TRBV5-1|-|-|16|TRBJ2-3
CASSLAITGLADTQYF
TGCGCCAGCAGCTTGGCCATTACAGGGTTGGCAGATACGCAGTATTTT
>TRBV4-1|-|TRBD1|18|TRBJ2-6
CASGDRDRGPSGANVLTF
TGCGCCAGCGGCGATCGAGACAGGGGGCCCTCTGGGGCCAACGTCCTGACTTTC
>TRBV27|-|-|16|TRBJ2-1
CASSLYGEFSYNEQFF
TGTGCCAGCAGTTTATACGGGGAGTTCTCCTACAATGAGCAGTTCTTC
>TRBV27|-|TRBD1|12|TRBJ1-5
CASSPQGGAQHF
TGTGCCAGCAGTCCGCAGGGGGGGGCCCAGCATTTT
>TRBV9|few|-|16|TRBJ2-1
CASSGAGGRSYNEQFF
TGTGCCAGCAGCGGTGCTGGCGGGCGAAGCTACAATGAGCAGTTCTTC
>TRBV7-9|-|-|16|TRBJ1-4
CASSLGLQGTNEKLFF
TGTGCCAGCAGCTTAGGATTACAGGGAACTAATGAAAAACTGTTTTTT
>TRBV4-1|few|-|13|TRBJ1-4
CASSQGKLEKLFF
TGCGCCAGCAGCCAAGGAAAGCTTGAAAAACTGTTTTTT
>TRBV6-1|few|-|14|TRBJ2-7
CASSEDPKGYEQYF
TGTGCCAGCAGTGAAGACCCAAAAGGCTACGAGCAGTACTTC
>TRBV19|-|-|13|TRBJ2-4
CASSIKGTQEQYF
TGTGCCAGTAGTATAAAAGGGACTCAAGAGCAGTACTTC
>TRBV5-1|many|-|13|TRBJ1-2
CASSLDGIYGYTF
TGCGCCAGCAGCTTGGACGGAATCTATGGCTACACCTTC
>TRBV7-2|-|-|11|TRBJ2-5
CTSSFLETQYF
TGTACCAGCAGCTTTCTAGAGACCCAGTACTTC
>TRBV7-3|many|-|13|TRBJ1-1
CASSLTRNTEAFF
TGTGCCAGCAGTTTAACCAGGAACACTGAAGCTTTCTTT
>TRBV7-3|-|TRBD2|17|TRBJ2-5
CASSLGLAGTSGETQYF
TGTGCCAGCAGCTTAGGACTAGCGGGCACCTCCGGGGAGACCCAGTACTTC
>TRBV30|once|-|12|TRBJ1-1
CACGQLNTEAFF
TGTGCCTGCGGACAGCTGAACACTGAAGCTTTCTTT
>TRBV6-6|many|TRBD1|14|TRBJ2-7
CASRKRQGSYEQYF
TGTGCCAGCAGAAAGCGACAGGGATCCTACGAGCAGTACTTC
>TRBV19|-|TRBD2|13|TRBJ2-7
CASSTGREGEQYF
TGTGCCAGTAGTACAGGCAGGGAGGGCGAGCAGTACTTC
>TRBV6-1|few|TRBD2|16|TRBJ2-1
CASRWGGSFRGNEQFF
TGTGCCAGCAGGTGGGGCGGGAGTTTCCGGGGGAATGAGCAGTTCTTC
>TRBV28|-|-|15|TRBJ2-3
CASYMTRGFTDTQYF
TGTGCCAGCTACATGACCAGGGGCTTCACAGATACGCAGTATTTT
>TRBV28|few|TRBD1|14|TRBJ2-7
CASSGQGEGYEQYF
TGTGCCAGCAGTGGACAGGGGGAGGGCTACGAGCAGTACTTC
>TRBV7-8|-|-|14|TRBJ2-3
CASSLPSFTDTQYF
TGTGCCAGCAGCTTACCCTCTTTCACAGATACGCAGTATTTT
>TRBV7-9|-|TRBD2|16|TRBJ2-3
CASSLPSSGRRDTQYF
TGTGCCAGCAGCCTCCCAAGTAGCGGGAGGAGAGATACGCAGTATTTT
>TRBV12-3/TRBV12-4|-|-|15|TRBJ2-1
CASRQSRSSYNEQFF
TGTGCCAGCAGGCAAAGCAGGAGTTCCTACAATGAGCAGTTCTTC
>TRBV5-1|-|-|11|TRBJ2-1
CASRDGGEQFF
TGCGCCAGCAGGGATGGTGGTGAGCAGTTCTTC
>TRBV10-3|-|TRBD2|15|TRBJ2-3
CAIRRTSGVTDTQYF
TGTGCCATCAGAAGGACTAGCGGGGTCACAGATACGCAGTATTTT
>TRBV4-1|many|TRBD2|15|TRBJ2-3
CASSQTRESLDTQYF
TGCGCCAGCAGCCAAACGCGGGAGTCGTTAGATACGCAGTATTTT
>TRBV27|few|TRBD1|16|TRBJ1-1
CASSWTGGPMNTEAFF
TGTGCCAGCAGTTGGACAGGAGGACCTATGAACACTGAAGCTTTCTTT
>TRBV20-1|few|-|13|TRBJ1-5
CSAREGGDQPQHF
TGCAGTGCTAGAGAAGGGGGTGATCAGCCCCAGCATTTT
>TRBV7-9|few|TRBD1|14|TRBJ1-2
CASSPGGQGGGYTF
TGTGCCAGCAGCCCGGGGGGACAGGGAGGCGGCTACACCTTC
>TRBV20-1|-|-|14|TRBJ2-7
CSASSRTAPYEQYF
TGCAGTGCTAGTTCCAGGACGGCCCCCTACGAGCAGTACTTC
>TRBV7-8|-|-|18|TRBJ2-2
CASSAFRIGGADTGELFF
TGTGCCAGCAGCGCCTTTAGGATTGGGGGGGCCGACACCGGGGAGCTGTTTTTT
>TRBV6-6|few|TRBD1|15|TRBJ2-3
CASSYSDRASDTQYF
TGTGCCAGCAGTTACTCAGACAGGGCATCAGATACGCAGTATTTT
>TRBV3-1|-|-|13|TRBJ2-5
CASSQNREETQYF
TGTGCCAGCAGTCAAAACAGGGAAGAGACCCAGTACTTC
>TRBV28|-|TRBD2|15|TRBJ2-5
CASKGGRSRPGTQYF
TGTGCCAGCAAGGGCGGGAGGTCACGTCCCGGGACCCAGTACTTC
>TRBV7-6|-|TRBD2|18|TRBJ2-3
CASSSGTSGPTSTDTQYF
TGTGCCAGCAGCTCCGGGACTAGCGGACCCACTAGCACAGATACGCAGTATTTT
>TRBV6-5|-|TRBD2|14|TRBJ2-7
CASRASGTSYEQYF
TGTGCCAGCCGGGCTAGCGGGACTTCCTACGAGCAGTACTTC
>TRBV7-9|few|-|16|TRBJ2-5
CASSPHGAGGRETQYF
TGTGCCAGCAGCCCACACGGGGCAGGAGGAAGAGAGACCCAGTACTTC
>TRBV4-1|few|-|17|TRBJ2-6
CASSPGPYISGANVLTF
TGCGCCAGCAGCCCGGGACCCTACATATCTGGGGCCAACGTCCTGACTTTC
>TRBV5-1|many|-|13|TRBJ2-5
CASSPRGSETQYF
TGCGCCAGCAGCCCCCGAGGGTCAGAGACCCAGTACTTC
>TRBV27|-|TRBD1|17|TRBJ1-5
CASSLRPDRSGDQPQHF
TGTGCCAGCAGTTTGCGCCCGGACAGGTCTGGGGATCAGCCCCAGCATTTT